These 3 T cell receptor beta chains share one sample of origin, sequenced in a study of blood T cell repertoires in COVID-19. Generated by immunoSEQ multiplex PCR, the TCRdb table keeps only in-frame clones and is missing some. In the table there are some 130,000 clones, 75% to 85% of which are singletons. The sample taken for sequencing was peripheral blood. The receptor source for this set is a man older than 75 with acute or convalescent COVID-19.

The chain uses TRBV4-1 and TRBJ1-2, with D possibly being TRBD1 (6 bases). This CDR3 contains 16 residues. V gave up 2 bases and J gave up 6 bases, with 19 bases separating them. Germline CDR1 reads MGHRA; CDR2 reads YSYEKL. The CDR3 sequence is CASSQIGTPVGHGYTF. The CDR3 bases are TGCGCCAGCAGCCAAATCGGGACACCCGTGGGTCATGGCTACACCTTC.

This chain links TRBV7-9 with TRBJ2-5, with TRBD1 matching over 8 bases. Trimming at V came to 4 bases and at J to 0 bases, leaving 10 bases not matched to a gene. From germline, CDR1 is SEHNR and CDR2 FQNEAQ (reference sequence). The length of the CDR3 is 17 residues. In nucleotides, the CDR3 is TGTGCCAGCAGCTCCTCGACAGGGGCCCTGTACCAAGAGACCCAGTACTTC. This gives the protein CASSSSTGALYQETQYF.

This chain links TRBV6-2 or TRBV6-3 with TRBJ1-3; D unresolved. Looked up from germline, CDR1 is MNHEY and CDR2 is SVGEGT. CDR3 length equals 14 residues. Deletions cut 4 bases from V and 5 bases from J, with 12 bases between. DNA for the CDR3: TGTGCCAGCAGTTCGGGGAGTAGAAGAAACACCATATATTTT. Translated: CASSSGSRRNTIYF.